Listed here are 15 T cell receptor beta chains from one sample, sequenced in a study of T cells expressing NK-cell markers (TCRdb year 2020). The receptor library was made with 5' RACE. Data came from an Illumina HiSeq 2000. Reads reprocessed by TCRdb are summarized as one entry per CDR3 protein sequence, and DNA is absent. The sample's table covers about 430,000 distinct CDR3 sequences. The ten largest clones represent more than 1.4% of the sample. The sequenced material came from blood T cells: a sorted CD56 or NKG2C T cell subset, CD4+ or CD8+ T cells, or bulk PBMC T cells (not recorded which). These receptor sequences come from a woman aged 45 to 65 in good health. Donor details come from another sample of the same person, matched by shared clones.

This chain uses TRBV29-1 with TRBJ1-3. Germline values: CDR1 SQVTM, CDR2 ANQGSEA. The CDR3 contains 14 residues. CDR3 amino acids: CSVEIMSSGNTIYF.

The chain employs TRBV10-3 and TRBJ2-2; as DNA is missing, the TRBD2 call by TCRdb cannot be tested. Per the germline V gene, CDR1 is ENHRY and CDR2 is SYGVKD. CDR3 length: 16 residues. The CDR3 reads CAITDRALPDLGELFF.

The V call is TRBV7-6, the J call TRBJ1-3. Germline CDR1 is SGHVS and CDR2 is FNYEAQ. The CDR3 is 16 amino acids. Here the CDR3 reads CASSSVTRLSGNTIYF.

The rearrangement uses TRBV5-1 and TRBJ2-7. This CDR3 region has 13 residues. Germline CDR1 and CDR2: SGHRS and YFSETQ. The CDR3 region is CASSLESFVEQYF. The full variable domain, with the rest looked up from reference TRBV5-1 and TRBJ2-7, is KAGVTQTPRYLIKTRGQQVTLSCSPISGHRSVSWYQQTPGQGLQFLFEYFSETQRNKGNFPGRFSGRQFSNSRSEMNVSTLELGDSALYLCASSLESFVEQYFGPGTRLTVT.

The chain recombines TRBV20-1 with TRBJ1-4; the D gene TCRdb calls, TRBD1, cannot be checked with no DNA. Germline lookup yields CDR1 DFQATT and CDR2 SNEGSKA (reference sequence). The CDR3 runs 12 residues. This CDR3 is CSASRQGEKLFF.

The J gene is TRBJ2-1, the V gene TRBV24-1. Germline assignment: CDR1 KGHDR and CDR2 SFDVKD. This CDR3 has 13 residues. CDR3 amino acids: CATSDLQQTEQFF.

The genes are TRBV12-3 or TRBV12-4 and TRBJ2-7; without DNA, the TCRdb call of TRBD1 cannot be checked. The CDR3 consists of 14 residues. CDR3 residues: CASSPGSGSYEQYF.

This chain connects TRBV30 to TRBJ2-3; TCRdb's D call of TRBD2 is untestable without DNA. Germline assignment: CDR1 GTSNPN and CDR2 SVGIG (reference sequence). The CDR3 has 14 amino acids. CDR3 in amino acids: CAWGLAGIGDTQYF.

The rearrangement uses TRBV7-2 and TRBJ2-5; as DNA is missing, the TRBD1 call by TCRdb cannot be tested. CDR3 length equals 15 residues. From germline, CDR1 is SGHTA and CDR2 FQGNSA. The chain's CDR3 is CASSLGLQGQETQYF.

CDR3 region: CSARGHLFAEAFF. This sequence joins TRBV20-1 and TRBJ1-1. This CDR3 region has 13 residues. From germline, CDR1 is DFQATT and CDR2 SNEGSKA (reference sequence).

CDR3 region: CASSKTAGSTDTQYF. The chain is built from TRBV7-3 and TRBJ2-3; TCRdb selects TRBD2, and the lack of DNA leaves this call unchecked. The CDR3 has 15 residues. CDR1 is SGHTA, CDR2 FQGTGA, per germline. Complete variable domain (other parts from reference TRBV7-3 and TRBJ2-3): GAGVSQTPSNKVTEKGKYVELRCDPISGHTALYWYRQSLGQGPEFLIYFQGTGAADDSGLPNDRFFAVRPEGSVSTLKIQRTERGDSAVYLCASSKTAGSTDTQYFGPGTRLTVL.

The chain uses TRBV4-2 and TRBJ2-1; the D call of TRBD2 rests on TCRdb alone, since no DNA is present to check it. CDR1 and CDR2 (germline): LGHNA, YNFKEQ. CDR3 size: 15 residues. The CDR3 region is CASRQTGLASNEQFF.

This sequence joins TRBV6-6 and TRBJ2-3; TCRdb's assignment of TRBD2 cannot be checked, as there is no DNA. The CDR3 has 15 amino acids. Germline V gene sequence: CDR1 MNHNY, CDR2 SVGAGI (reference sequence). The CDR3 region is CASSQPSGTTDTQYF.

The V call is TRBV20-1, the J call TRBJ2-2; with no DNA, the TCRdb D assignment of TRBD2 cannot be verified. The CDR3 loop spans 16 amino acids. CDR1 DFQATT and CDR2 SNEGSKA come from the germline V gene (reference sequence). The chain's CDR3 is CSAAPGTSGRTGELFF.

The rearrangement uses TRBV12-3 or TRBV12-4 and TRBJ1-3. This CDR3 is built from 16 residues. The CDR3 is CASSFSRAWKGNTIYF.